This T cell receptor beta chain is from a study of blood T cell repertoires in COVID-19 (TCRdb year 2020). For the wider study: The collaborator samples originated in the United States, Italy and Spain and spanned the acute and convalescent phases of COVID-19. Where HLA class I and class II types were available, the types were taken from metadata supplied by the sample provider, not from assay-based typing. A de-identified subject ID, COVID-19 status, age in years and sex were almost always included in the sample metadata. The repertoires were released in a freely available public database meant as a resource for research on the immune response to SARS-CoV-2. The material from the prospective study consisted of cDNA or gDNA derived from T cells, B-cell-depleted T cells, or PBMCs. The dataset comprised deeply sampled blood TCRbeta repertoires from subjects exposed to, actively infected with, or recovered from COVID-19. The samples were drawn from two sources: the first 160 participants of the ongoing ImmuneRACE study, and some 1,300 subjects contributed by 6 global collaborators.

In its sample, this clone was seen once. This clone's antigen is unknown. Per-base qualities were not stored, and no clone one base away is much larger. TCRbeta CDR3 regions were amplified from genomic DNA using the immunoSEQ Assay, a bias-controlled multiplex PCR. As for how the authors treated the data: Within the assay, amplification of reference gene primers was used to estimate how many nucleated cells each sample contained. To quantify the absolute abundance of each unique TCRbeta CDR3 rearrangement, sequence reads were collapsed and filtered. For each sample, productive Simpson clonality was calculated as the square root of Simpson's diversity index across productive rearrangements. The clones in this table, taken by TCRdb from immuneACCESS, are in-frame only. Not every clone is retained; where verified, under half of the shortfall comes from an unresolved V gene, and the cause of the rest is unknown. Clone size and V and J calls were adopted from that table, with D and trimming inferred from the DNA. Recorded for this sample are approximately 320,000 clones; about 92% of them occurred a single time. The leading ten clones occupy 2.6% of the sample.

What the work shows at the level of the full study, not this receptor alone: How much clinical and demographic metadata was included differed by source and by participant, and the metadata was provided uncurated.

In the prospective study, participants were 18 to 89 years old, resided in 20 to 30 geographic areas of the United States, and were enrolled through a virtual design. In the prospective study, participants were assigned to cohorts based on the clinical history participants reported in a screening survey and a study questionnaire. Recovered participants in ImmuneRACE Cohort 3 were defined as having two consecutive negative NP/OP PCR tests, clearance from a healthcare professional, or resolution of symptoms. In the prospective study, mobile phlebotomists collected whole blood, serum and a nasopharyngeal or oropharyngeal swab from each participant. Additional blood draws and questionnaires over an approximately 2-month period could optionally be provided by prospective study participants. Prospective study blood samples were shipped either frozen or at room temperature before DNA extraction. Sequences were obtained from PBMCs or T cells enriched from blood (not recorded which). The sequence came from a man between 60 and 70 years old who had recovered from COVID-19.

This receptor has the CDR3 CASRGGGYGYTF. The nucleotide sequence is given as TGTGCCAGCAGAGGGGGGGGCTATGGCTACACCTTC. The sequence is built from TRBV27 and TRBJ1-2, and TRBD1 may be the D gene, going by 6 matching bases. The cysteine opens and the phenylalanine closes a CDR3 of 12 amino acids. The read is trimmed to its CDR3 DNA, 36 bases read in frame from base 1. Sequences MNHEY (CDR1) and SMNVEV (CDR2) are obtained from the germline V gene (reference sequence). Relative to germline, V is 6 bases shorter and J is 4 bases shorter, with 9 bases between their ends.